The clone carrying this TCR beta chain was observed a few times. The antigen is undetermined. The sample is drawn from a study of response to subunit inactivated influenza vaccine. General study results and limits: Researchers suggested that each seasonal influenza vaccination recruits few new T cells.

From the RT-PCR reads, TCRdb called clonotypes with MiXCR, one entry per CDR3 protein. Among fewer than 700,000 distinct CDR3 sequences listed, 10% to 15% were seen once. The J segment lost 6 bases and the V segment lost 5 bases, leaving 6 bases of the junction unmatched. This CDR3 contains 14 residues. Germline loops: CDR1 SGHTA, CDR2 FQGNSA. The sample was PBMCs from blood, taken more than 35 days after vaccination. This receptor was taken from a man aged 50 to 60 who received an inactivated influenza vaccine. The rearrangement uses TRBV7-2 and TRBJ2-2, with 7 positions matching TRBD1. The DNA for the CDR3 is TGTGCCAGCAGCCCGGACAGGTCCGCCGGGGAGCTGTTTTTT. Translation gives CASSPDRSAGELFF.